This T cell receptor beta chain was sequenced during a study of synovial regulatory T cells in juvenile arthritis. Study conclusions and caveats: CDR3 overlap with synovial Tregs was higher for iaTregs than other blood Tregs. Synovial Teff and blood CPL repertoires partially overlapped with iaTreg TCR repertoires, which were largely patient-private.

By frequency, this clone registers medium-sized (0.01 to 0.1%). As yet, its antigen is unknown. Profiling relied on immunoSEQ multiplex PCR, and the TCRdb table lists in-frame clones only, not all of them. The sample table includes roughly 860 clones. Germline V gene sequence: CDR1 GTSNPN, CDR2 SVGIG (reference sequence). This CDR3 is built from 13 residues. Nucleotide data are not available. Matched peripheral blood accompanied the synovial fluid taken from each patient with active arthritis. Roughly 11-patient cohort: roughly eleven active juvenile idiopathic arthritis patients, 3 polyarticular, 8 oligoarticular. Synovial and blood Treg cells had comparable FOXP3 TSDR demethylation.

V is TRBV30 and J is TRBJ1-2; there is no DNA to check the TCRdb D call of TRBD1. The source material was Treg cells from the synovium. The origin of this receptor is a donor aged 2-30 years with juvenile idiopathic arthritis. The CDR3 reads CAWSPTANYGYTF. The full variable domain, completed using reference TRBV30 and TRBJ1-2, is SQTIHQWPATLVQPVGSPLSLECTVEGTSNPNLYWYRQAAGRGLQLLFYSVGIGQISSEVPQNLSASRPQDRQFILSSKKLLLSDSGFYLCAWSPTANYGYTFGSGTRLTVV.